The count of the clone carrying this T cell receptor (beta chain) is one. Its antigen is unidentified. The sample belongs to a study of cytomegalovirus exposure and HLA in healthy donors. Healthy bone marrow donors made up the donor group. When sampled, the donors appeared nominally healthy, though they likely had unrecorded immune exposures. Study-level points and caveats: Cytomegalovirus status was reportedly diagnosed by the classifier with high specificity and sensitivity. In vitro experiments confirmed that three CMV-associated chains were specific for CMV antigens.

In the PCR, 60 Vbeta and 13 Jbeta primers were used. Assay: immunoSEQ multiplex PCR; the TCRdb copy retains only in-frame clones and omits some. The data contain a few hundred thousand clones, roughly four fifths of them seen just once; the ten biggest clones take up less than 8.5%. CDR1 is SGHAT and CDR2 is FQNNGV in the germline V gene. V gave up 6 bases and J gave up 4 bases, with 18 bases separating them. The CDR3 is 15 amino acids. The chain couples TRBV11-2 to TRBJ1-1; TRBD1 is a possible D gene (6 bases). This receptor was obtained from a woman aged 55-69 years in good health and CMV-seropositive. Source material: PBMCs. CDR3 loop: CASRNNRDRSTEAFF. The CDR3 nucleotides read TGTGCCAGCAGGAACAACAGGGACCGAAGCACTGAAGCTTTCTTT. Together with reference TRBV11-2 and TRBJ1-1, the CDR3 gives the full variable domain: EAGVAQSPRYKIIEKRQSVAFWCNPISGHATLYWYQQILGQGPKLLIQFQNNGVVDDSQLPKDRFSAERLKGVDSTLKIQPAKLEDSAVYLCASRNNRDRSTEAFFGQGTRLTVV.